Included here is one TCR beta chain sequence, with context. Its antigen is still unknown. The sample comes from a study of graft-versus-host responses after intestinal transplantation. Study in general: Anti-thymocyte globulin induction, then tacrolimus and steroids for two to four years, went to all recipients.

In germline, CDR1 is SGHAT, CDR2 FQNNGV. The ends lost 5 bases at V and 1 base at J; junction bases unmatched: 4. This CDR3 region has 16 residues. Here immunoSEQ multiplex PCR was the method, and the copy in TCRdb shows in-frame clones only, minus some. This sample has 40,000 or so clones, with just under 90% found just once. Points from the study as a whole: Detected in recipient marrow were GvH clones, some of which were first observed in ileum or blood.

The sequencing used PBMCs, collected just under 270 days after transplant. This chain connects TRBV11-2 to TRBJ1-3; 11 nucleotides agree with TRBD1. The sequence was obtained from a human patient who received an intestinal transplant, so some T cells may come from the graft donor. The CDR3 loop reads CASSTGTGGSGNTIYF. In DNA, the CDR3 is TGTGCCAGCAGCACAGGGACAGGGGGATCTGGAAACACCATATATTTT. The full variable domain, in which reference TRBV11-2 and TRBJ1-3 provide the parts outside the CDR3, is EAGVAQSPRYKIIEKRQSVAFWCNPISGHATLYWYQQILGQGPKLLIQFQNNGVVDDSQLPKDRFSAERLKGVDSTLKIQPAKLEDSAVYLCASSTGTGGSGNTIYFGEGSWLTVV.